Listed below are T cell receptor beta chains from one sample, sequenced in a study of blood T cell repertoires in COVID-19. Some clones are missing from TCRdb's copy, which holds only in-frame ones; the method was immunoSEQ multiplex PCR. This table has approximately 12,000 clones, 80% to 90% appearing once. The specimen sequenced was peripheral blood. These receptor sequences come from a human donor in a cohort sampled during active COVID-19. CDR3s include the opening cysteine and the closing phenylalanine or tryptophan. A D gene is named only where the DNA matches it firmly. Size is omitted from some rows. Given values are once, few, many or a class for expanded clones.

TGTGCCAGCAGTGAAGGGGGCCGAGAGACCCAGTACTTC,CASSEGGRETQYF,-,TRBJ2-5,-,TRBV6-1
TGTGCCAGCAGAAACACAGGGCAAGCCGGGGACGAGCAGTACTTC,CASRNTGQAGDEQYF,-,TRBJ2-7,-,TRBV3-1/TRBV3-2
TGTGCCAGCTGCCAGGTTGGGGCCGAGAGCTCCTACAATGAGCAGTTCTTC,CASCQVGAESSYNEQFF,-,TRBJ2-1,-,TRBV27
TGTGCCAGCAGCCAATATTGGACAACGAACACCGGGGAGCTGTTTTTT,CASSQYWTTNTGELFF,once,TRBJ2-2,-,TRBV14
TGCGCCAGCAGTCCTATCCCTAGTTCTTCCTACGAGCAGTACTTC,CASSPIPSSSYEQYF,-,TRBJ2-7,-,TRBV5-1
TGCGCCAGCAGCCCGGAGCCGGGACAGGGGGCTCGCGGCTACACCTTC,CASSPEPGQGARGYTF,-,TRBJ1-2,TRBD1,TRBV5-1
TGTGCCAGTAGTCCCGGGACAGGGGAGGATGGCTACACCTTC,CASSPGTGEDGYTF,-,TRBJ1-2,TRBD1,TRBV19
TGTGCCAGCAGTTACACCCCCGGGATTGGGCCAGATACGCAGTATTTT,CASSYTPGIGPDTQYF,-,TRBJ2-3,-,TRBV28
TGTGCCAGCTCACCAATCGGCACAGATACGCAGTATTTT,CASSPIGTDTQYF,-,TRBJ2-3,-,TRBV18
TGTGCCAGCAGCTTGGCGACGGGGGGGAGCACAGATACGCAGTATTTT,CASSLATGGSTDTQYF,-,TRBJ2-3,TRBD2,TRBV5-5
TGCGCCAGCAGCCCGGGACTAGCGGGTACCTCCTACGAGCAGTACTTC,CASSPGLAGTSYEQYF,-,TRBJ2-7,TRBD2,TRBV4-1
TGTGCCAGCAGTTACCAAACTAGCGGGGGGCCAGATACGCAGTATTTT,CASSYQTSGGPDTQYF,once,TRBJ2-3,TRBD2,TRBV6-5
TGTGCCAGCAGGCGACACACAGATACGCAGTATTTT,CASRRHTDTQYF,-,TRBJ2-3,-,TRBV28
TGCGCCAGCAGCTTGGTGGTTGCATCTAGTGAAGCTTTCTTT,CASSLVVASSEAFF,once,TRBJ1-1,-,TRBV5-1
TGTGCCAGCAGCGGCGGGACTAGCGGGGGGGCCCAAGAGACCCAGTACTTC,CASSGGTSGGAQETQYF,once,TRBJ2-5,TRBD2,TRBV3-1/TRBV3-2
TGCGCCAGCAGCCGCCAACTAGCGGGGGAAGAGACCCAGTACTTC,CASSRQLAGEETQYF,-,TRBJ2-5,TRBD2,TRBV4-1
TGTGCCAGCAGTGCCTCGGGGGGTGAAAAACTGTTTTTT,CASSASGGEKLFF,-,TRBJ1-4,-,TRBV6-4
TGTGCCAGTGCCACGACACACTTGAACACTGAAGCTTTCTTT,CASATTHLNTEAFF,-,TRBJ1-1,-,TRBV19
TGCGCCAGCAGCTTGGCCGCAGGGATCCTCTACGAGCAGTACTTC,CASSLAAGILYEQYF,once,TRBJ2-7,-,TRBV5-1
TGTGCCAGCAGTTCGGGACAGGGGGGTAATTTCTATGGCTACACCTTC,CASSSGQGGNFYGYTF,-,TRBJ1-2,TRBD1,TRBV2
TGTGCCAGCAGCCCGGTTGGGGACAGGCCCAATGAGCAGTTCTTC,CASSPVGDRPNEQFF,-,TRBJ2-1,TRBD1,TRBV5-5
TGTGCCAGCAGGGGCAGTAACTATGGCTACACCTTC,CASRGSNYGYTF,once,TRBJ1-2,-,TRBV6-5
TGTGCCAGCAGTTTATTCGTCGGCAGGGACAATCAGCCCCAGCATTTT,CASSLFVGRDNQPQHF,-,TRBJ1-5,-,TRBV28
TGTGCCAGCAGCTTGGTTGGGGGACTAGCGGGGGCCTACAATGAGCAGTTCTTC,CASSLVGGLAGAYNEQFF,-,TRBJ2-1,TRBD2,TRBV5-4
TGTGCCAGTAGTATTTTTTCCAGGGGGCAGGGGTACAATGAGCAGTTCTTC,CASSIFSRGQGYNEQFF,once,TRBJ2-1,TRBD1,TRBV19
TGCGCCAGCAGCGCAGGGGATGATCAGCCCCAGCATTTT,CASSAGDDQPQHF,-,TRBJ1-5,-,TRBV5-1
TGTGCCAGCAGCCAAAACCCCCCGGGTAGCAATCAGCCCCAGCATTTT,CASSQNPPGSNQPQHF,-,TRBJ1-5,-,TRBV3-1/TRBV3-2